This paragraph reports one T cell receptor beta chain. CDR3 length equals 15 residues. Trimming left V 4 bases short and J 2 bases short, with 9 bases between. Germline V gene lookup returns CDR1 MNHNS and CDR2 SASEGT. This sample is drawn from a study of sequential checkpoint blockade in melanoma. In the study overall: Randomization was 1:1 between first-line nivolumab→ipilimumab and ipilimumab→nivolumab.

Treatment given: randomized to nivolumab then ipilimumab (arm A) or the reverse (arm B). Patients had received no earlier DNA-damaging chemotherapy. Live CD3+CD8+ CD19− CD56− cells were sorted from PBMCs. The assay was immunoSEQ multiplex PCR, and TCRdb's table has in-frame clones only and misses some. The profile shows 10,000 or so clones, 60% to 75% of them singletons. Sequenced here: CD8+ T cells sorted from blood (inferred from file names), sampled from a patient given nivolumab and ipilimumab in sequence. The chain is built from TRBV6-1 and TRBJ2-6; possibly TRBD1 for D (5 bases). The receptor comes from a human donor with melanoma. CDR3 amino acids: CASSARDAGANVLTF. CDR3 DNA: TGTGCCAGCAGTGCCAGGGATGCTGGGGCCAACGTCCTGACTTTC.